The T cell receptor (beta chain) described here comes from a study of blood T cells in healthy people across ages. General study points: Roughly linear declines in TCR beta diversity per million T cells occurred with age. With naive T cell percentage, TCR beta diversity showed a strong correlation.

This CDR3 is built from 18 residues. Details on this clonotype: What it binds is not known. Germline and junction disagree at one end, which may indicate a read error.

Primers used in a second PCR of roughly 6 to 12 cycles were a sample-barcoded 5' primer and a J-beta primer mix. TCRdb processed the 5' RACE reads anew with MiXCR; each CDR3 protein has one entry. The sample lists some 790,000 distinct CDR3 sequences, around 30% occurring once. The sequenced sample was blood. The chain uses TRBV12-3 or TRBV12-4 and TRBJ1-4, with TRBD1 identical over 7 bases. The sequence was collected from an elderly woman in good health. CDR3 amino acids: CASSRPTGRYTTNEELFF. CDR3 coding DNA: TGTGCCAGCAGTCGCCCGACAGGGAGGTATACGACTAATGAAGAACTGTTTTTT.